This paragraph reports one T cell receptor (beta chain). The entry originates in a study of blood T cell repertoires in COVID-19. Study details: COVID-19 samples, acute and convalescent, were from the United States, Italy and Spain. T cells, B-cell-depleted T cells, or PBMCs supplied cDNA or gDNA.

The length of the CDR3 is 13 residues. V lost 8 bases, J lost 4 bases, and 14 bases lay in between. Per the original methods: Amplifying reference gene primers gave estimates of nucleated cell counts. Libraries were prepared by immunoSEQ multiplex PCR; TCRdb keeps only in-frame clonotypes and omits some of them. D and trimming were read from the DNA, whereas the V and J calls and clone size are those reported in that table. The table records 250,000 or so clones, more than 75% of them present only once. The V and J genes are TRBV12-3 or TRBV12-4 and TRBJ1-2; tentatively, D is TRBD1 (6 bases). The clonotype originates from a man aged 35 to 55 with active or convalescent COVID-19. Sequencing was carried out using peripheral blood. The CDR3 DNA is TGTGCCAGCGGCGCTGGACAGAGCTATGGCTACACCTTC. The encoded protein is CASGAGQSYGYTF.